The T cell receptor (beta chain) under discussion was sequenced for a study of blood T cells in healthy people across ages. The CDR3 extends over 14 amino acids. With 7 bases clipped from V and 3 bases from J, the junction kept 4 bases outside the gene matches. The authors ran a second PCR of about 6 to 11 cycles using a sample-barcoded 5' primer and a J-beta primer mix. Sequencing of every sample gave 2.5 million or more CDR3-containing paired-end reads. A single record per CDR3 protein comes from TCRdb applying MiXCR to the 5' RACE reads. This sample has about a million distinct CDR3 sequences; 30% to 40% occur once, and the top ten carry around 14%. Only a few counts were recorded for this clonotype.

The clonotype originates from a man aged 18 to 35 in good health. The sequencing sample was made of blood. This sequence joins TRBV12-3 or TRBV12-4 and TRBJ1-2; 11 positions agree with TRBD1. The CDR3 loop reads CASIRTGGDYGYTF. The CDR3 region has the DNA TGTGCCAGCATCCGGACAGGGGGCGACTATGGCTACACCTTC.